This T cell receptor beta chain originates from a study of shared clonotypes between healthy human individuals (dated by TCRdb to the early 2020s). Regarding the complete study: Two women and a few men aged 18 to 49 years were included in the cohort. For each donor, three plates each were used for CD4 naive and CD4 memory, two plates were used for CD8 naive, and one plate was used for CD8 memory. To estimate repertoire size and how much clonotypes are shared between individuals, the study performed deep sequencing of blood TCR repertoires from a handful of healthy adults. Different laboratories and diverse techniques were used to prepare libraries and sequence TCR repertoires, to increase sequencing depth and limit assay-specific biases. Leukapheresis yielded between about 0.9 and 9 billion PBMCs per donor. Results the study describes overall, beyond this receptor: Across a few donors, approximately 5% of naive CD4, 3.5% of naive CD8, 2.3% of memory CD4, and 0.3% to 0.45% of memory CD8 clonotypes were shared. Pairwise subsampling indicated that sequencing depth was expected to affect the degree of clonotype sharing among donors. Higher generation probabilities were observed for clonotypes shared by all four sorted-subset donors than for non-shared clonotypes. Sampling was restricted to blood, and TCR repertoires in tissue are likely to differ from TCR repertoires in blood. Because the study included only a small number of donors, the genetic and exposure-history diversity represented was limited. Larger estimated clonotype richness was generally found for naive subsets than for memory subsets. Incomplete sequencing was indicated by rarefaction of sorted-subset datasets, despite the large sequencing depth.

Regarding this clone: Its antigen remains unidentified. No base quality information exists; no much larger clone differs at one position.

Healthy HIV-negative adults with no recently reported acute infections or vaccinations were included as donors. Every donor was a Caucasian adult residing in Nashville, Tennessee, USA. CD4+ T cells were enriched by magnetic negative selection, after which naive cells were positively selected on CD45RA and the negative fraction was taken as the memory subset. After blood collection by leukapheresis, PBMCs were isolated using Ficoll-Histopaque density gradient centrifugation and then cryopreserved in the vapor phase of liquid nitrogen. Analytical flow cytometry was used to check the purity and quantity of each magnetically sorted T cell population. Each sorted fraction had its genomic DNA isolated and then quantified by UV absorbance on a Nanodrop 2000c. As encoded in the germline V gene (reference sequence), CDR1 is SEHNR while CDR2 is FQNEAQ. The germline ends are 11 bases apart after V is trimmed by 0 bases and J by 2 bases. The CDR3 numbers 15 residues from cysteine through phenylalanine. Of the read, only the CDR3 DNA is kept; its 45 bases are in frame from base 1.

TCR CDR3 regions were amplified from genomic DNA by multiplex PCR using the deep immunoSEQ assay. Genomic DNA extracted from each cell subset was distributed evenly over all wells of several immunoSEQ 96-well plates, and each plate served as one replicate. Each replicate PCR for sorted subsets received approximately 200 ng genomic DNA, equal to 30,000 or so T cell genomes. Purified libraries were measured with a Qubit 3.0 fluorometer, size-checked on a Bioanalyzer 2100, and measured again with the KAPA Library Quantification kit. Each immunoSEQ 96-well plate was sequenced on its own single-read 150-cycle Illumina NextSeq 550 flow cell. The published analysis was carried out like this. Because the immunoSEQ output held only junctional sequences and lacked quality scores, the filtering could not match the filtering applied to full-length reads. Sequences were annotated with PyIR, a Python wrapper for IgBLAST v1.9, and V/J genes and CDR3 were assigned using IMGT germline references. Reads were filtered out if the reads had weak V/J assignments (E-value above 1e-6), no CDR3, stop codons, out-of-frame junctions, or ambiguous translated residues. V3J clonotypes were defined by identical inferred V gene, J gene, and CDR3 amino acid sequence. The percentage overlap between two repertoires was calculated by dividing the number of shared unique clonotypes by the size of the smaller repertoire. Repertoire richness was assessed with RTK rarefaction, the Chao1 estimator, and Recon v2.1 estimates of unobserved clonotypes. Generation probabilities for all TCRbeta clonotypes obtained by the gDNA method from a handful of donors were computed using OLGA. TCRdb holds this immuneACCESS table with in-frame rearrangements only. Some clones are missing; in checked studies, unresolved V genes explain under half, and the rest has no known cause. D and trimming come from the DNA, and the V and J calls and clone size come from that table. The sample includes over a million clones, with around 78% observed a single time. The ten largest clones represent under 0.8% of the sample.

The receptor's source is a man younger than 35 in good health. Some clones in this sample may be carry-over from other donors' samples. Recombination joined TRBV7-9 with TRBJ2-7; no confident D gene assignment can be made. The sample consisted of memory CD4+ T cells from PBMCs. What this sample's cell subset or site label stands for: CD45RA-negative fraction. The CDR3 corresponds to CASSLAVGIPYEQYF. The bases read TGTGCCAGCAGCTTAGCGGTTGGGATCCCCTACGAGCAGTACTTC.